The 28 T cell receptor beta chains in this list originate from one sample, sequenced in a study of immune characterization of retroperitoneal liposarcoma. One entry per CDR3 protein results from TCRdb running MiXCR on the PCR reads. The data show a few thousand distinct CDR3 sequences, 25% to 30% seen once. Sample: tumor tissue. The receptor set was obtained from a female donor with retroperitoneal liposarcoma.

This rearrangement joins TRBV6-1 to TRBJ2-4; TRBD2 agrees at 11 bases. The end of the DNA fits TRBJ2-7 better, so the J call may be wrong. From germline, CDR1 is MNHNS and CDR2 SASEGT. The CDR3 is made up of 15 amino acids. The DNA for the CDR3 is TGTGCCAGCAGTTCTAGCGGGGGGATTACCTACGAGCAGTACTTC. Protein sequence: CASSSSGGITYEQYF.

CDR3 in DNA: TGTGCCAGCAGCCTGTCACAGGGGGGGTCCTATAATTCACCCCTCCACTTT. This translates into CASSLSQGGSYNSPLHF. The rearrangement joins TRBV27 to TRBJ1-6, with TRBD1 matching over 8 bases. CDR1 and CDR2 from the germline V gene are MNHEY and SMNVEV (reference sequence). V lost 6 bases, J lost 1 base, and 8 bases stayed unmatched. The CDR3 extends over 17 amino acids.

In its sample, this clonotype ranks as large. The chain combines TRBV27 with TRBJ1-6; TRBD1 might be the D (6 bases). The CDR3 length is 16 residues. Per the germline V gene, CDR1 is MNHEY and CDR2 is SMNVEV (reference sequence). V was cut by 6 bases and J by 5 bases, with 17 bases left in between. CDR3 nucleotides: TGTGCCAGCAGGAAAATGGGACAAACAGATAATTCACCCCTCCACTTT. The encoded protein is CASRKMGQTDNSPLHF.

As concerns this clonotype: One base away lies a much larger clone, so this may be a sequencing read error. The chain is built from TRBV6-5 and TRBJ2-1; D is unclear. V lost 5 bases and J 13 bases, leaving 15 bases between the germline ends. Germline CDR1 reads MNHEY; CDR2 reads SVGAGI. The CDR3 is made up of 12 amino acids. The CDR3 loop is CASSASAKTQFF. CDR3 nucleotides: TGTGCCAGCAGTGCCTCAGCCAAGACCCAGTTCTTC.

By proportion, this clonotype is medium-sized. A much larger clone differs from this one at a single base, so this may be a read error. The chain uses TRBV6-1 and TRBJ2-1; D call uncertain. V was clipped by 1 base and J by 13 bases, with 17 bases between them. Per the germline V gene, CDR1 is MNHNS and CDR2 is SASEGT. CDR3 size: 14 residues. The CDR3 sequence is CASSEGWEQETQFF. Written as DNA, the CDR3 is TGTGCCAGCAGTGAAGGGTGGGAACAAGAGACCCAGTTCTTC.

The rearrangement uses TRBV6-2 or TRBV6-3 and TRBJ2-7; TRBD2 might be the D (5 bases). Per the germline V gene, CDR1 is MNHEY and CDR2 is SVGEGT. The ends were cut back, 5 bases at V and 0 bases at J, with 8 bases in the middle. This CDR3 is 13 amino acids long. The CDR3: CASSLTSSYEQYF. Here the CDR3 DNA reads TGTGCCAGCAGTCTTACTAGCTCCTACGAGCAGTACTTC.

This clonotype was seen a few times. The CDR3 nucleotides are TGTGCCACTAGCGGAAGCACAGATACGCAGTATTTT. Its translation is CATSGSTDTQYF. The chain recombines TRBV10-3 with TRBJ2-3, with 7 bases aligning to TRBD2. The CDR3 is made up of 12 amino acids. V shed 10 bases, J shed 0 bases, and the junction held 1 base outside the gene matches. CDR1 and CDR2 (germline): ENHRY, SYGVKD.

V gene TRBV4-3 combines with J gene TRBJ2-4; either TRBD1 or TRBD2 may fit D (5 bases each). This CDR3 has 17 residues. V was pared by 0 bases and J by 0 bases, with 12 bases between. Germline-derived CDR1 and CDR2 are LGHNA and YSLEER. This chain's CDR3 is CASSQDWGTLAKNIQYF. Here the CDR3 DNA reads TGCGCCAGCAGCCAAGATTGGGGGACCTTAGCCAAAAACATTCAGTACTTC.

This chain links TRBV6-6 with TRBJ2-4, with TRBD2 matching over 8 bases. Germline lookup yields CDR1 MNHNY and CDR2 SVGAGI (reference sequence). After removal of 5 bases from V and 13 bases from J, the junction contained 16 bases not matched to a gene. This CDR3 is built from 15 residues. The CDR3 is CASSERPGLEGEQYF. CDR3 DNA: TGTGCCAGCAGTGAGAGGCCGGGACTAGAAGGTGAGCAGTACTTC.

Relative to its sample, this clonotype is medium-sized (0.01 to 0.1%). V is TRBV11-3 and J is TRBJ2-1; perhaps D is TRBD1 or TRBD2 (5 bases each). The CDR3 has 15 residues. CDR1 and CDR2 (germline): SGHNT, YENEEA. Trimming removed 1 base from V and 5 bases from J, with 12 bases in between. The CDR3 DNA follows: TGTGCCAGCAGCTTAGTTGGGCTGGGGGACAATGAGCAGTTCTTC. Residues: CASSLVGLGDNEQFF.

The chain joins TRBV6-1 to TRBJ1-4; 11 nucleotides line up with TRBD1. The V segment lost 3 bases and the J segment 8 bases; nucleotides outside the gene matches: 5. Germline V gene lookup returns CDR1 MNHNS and CDR2 SASEGT. The CDR3 is made up of 15 amino acids. CDR3 sequence: CASSEGQGEIEKLFF. In DNA form, the CDR3 reads TGTGCCAGCAGTGAGGGACAGGGGGAGATCGAAAAACTGTTTTTT.

This clonotype was detected a few times. The chain couples TRBV9 to TRBJ2-3, with TRBD1 matching over 11 bases. Trimming took 4 bases from V and 4 from J; bases not matched to a gene: 5. Germline lookup yields CDR1 SGDLS and CDR2 YYNGEE. This CDR3 has 15 residues. CDR3: CASSPRTGGADTQYF. CDR3 nucleotide sequence: TGTGCCAGCAGCCCCAGGACAGGGGGCGCAGATACGCAGTATTTT.

In this sample, this clonotype is large. V usage is TRBV27 and J usage is TRBJ2-7; D may be TRBD2 (6 bases). The germline V gene encodes CDR1 MNHEY and CDR2 SMNVEV (reference sequence). V dropped 6 bases and J dropped 6 bases, with 21 bases sitting between them. The CDR3 is 15 residues long. The CDR3 sequence is CASSLMETAGTEQYF. As DNA, the CDR3 is TGTGCCAGCAGCCTGATGGAAACGGCGGGGACCGAGCAGTACTTC.

As DNA, the CDR3 is TGTGCCAGCAGTGAAGCGCAGGGGTCAACAGATACGCAGTATTTT. Protein sequence: CASSEAQGSTDTQYF. This rearrangement joins TRBV6-1 to TRBJ2-3; D is perhaps TRBD1 (6 bases). The germline CDR1 and CDR2 sequences are MNHNS and SASEGT. The CDR3 has 15 residues. Trimming removed 0 bases from V and 3 bases from J, with 10 bases in between.

This clonotype is termed medium-sized (0.01 to 0.1%). The CDR3 DNA reads as TGTGCCAGCAGTGAAGCGAGGGCTAGCGGCACAGATACGCAGTATTTT. Translated: CASSEARASGTDTQYF. This sequence joins TRBV6-1 and TRBJ2-3, with D possibly TRBD2 on 6 matching bases. V lost 0 bases and J lost 1, with 11 bases in between. Looked up from germline, CDR1 is MNHNS and CDR2 is SASEGT. This CDR3 contains 16 residues.

The gene calls are TRBV27 and TRBJ2-3; D may be TRBD1 (5 bases). The germline V gene encodes CDR1 MNHEY and CDR2 SMNVEV (reference sequence). Trimming removed 5 bases from V and 1 base from J, with 13 bases in between. CDR3 length: 15 amino acids. This chain's CDR3 is CASSPTRVRTDTQYF. The CDR3 DNA reads TGTGCCAGCAGTCCGACCAGGGTGCGCACAGATACGCAGTATTTT.

Many counts were recorded for this clonotype. The chain employs TRBV6-1 and TRBJ2-1; TRBD2 aligns across 12 bases. J lost 13 bases, V lost 5 bases, and 18 bases had no gene match. This CDR3 region has 17 residues. The germline V gene encodes CDR1 MNHNS and CDR2 SASEGT. The CDR3 reads CASSRRTGLAGQETQFF. CDR3 nucleotide sequence: TGTGCCAGCAGTCGACGTACGGGACTAGCGGGCCAAGAGACCCAGTTCTTC.

This clonotype is judged medium-sized. This chain links TRBV10-2 with TRBJ2-5; tentative D call: TRBD2 (6 bases). The length of the CDR3 is 14 residues. V was shortened by 3 bases and J by 5 bases, with 13 bases between the two germline ends. CDR1 WSHSY and CDR2 SAAADI come from the germline V gene. CDR3 DNA: TGCGCCAGCAGTGACGGCGGGGCGGATGAGACCCAGTACTTC. This gives the protein CASSDGGADETQYF.

By share, this clonotype ranks as medium-sized (0.01 to 0.1%). The chain uses TRBV27 and TRBJ2-5, with D perhaps matching TRBD1 (6 bases). CDR3 length equals 14 residues. Germline CDR1 MNHEY, CDR2 SMNVEV (reference sequence). With 3 bases removed from V and 4 bases from J, the gap between germline ends came to 12 bases. The CDR3 DNA sequence: TGTGCCAGCAGTTTCCAACAGGGTGGAGAGACCCAGTACTTC. The encoded protein is CASSFQQGGETQYF.

On this clonotype: At one boundary the junction diverges from the germline segment, which might be a read error. The CDR3 nucleotides read TGTGCCAGCAGCCCTTATGGCGGCCGGGATGGGGTCTTC. It is translated as CASSPYGGRDGVF. The chain has TRBV6-1 and TRBJ2-1, with D possibly being TRBD2 (5 bases). Germline-derived CDR1 and CDR2 are MNHNS and SASEGT. The CDR3 length is 13 residues.

The chain combines TRBV12-5 with TRBJ2-3; tentatively, D is TRBD2 (6 bases). V was pared by 7 bases and J by 4 bases, with 18 bases between. The CDR3 runs 15 residues. Germline V lookup: CDR1 LGHNT, CDR2 FRNRAP. CDR3 region: CASARRAGPSDTQYF. CDR3 DNA: TGTGCTAGTGCCCGGAGGGCAGGACCATCAGATACGCAGTATTTT.

Within the sample, this clonotype is medium-sized. The chain uses TRBV6-1 and TRBJ2-3, with 7 bases that match TRBD1. V was pared by 6 bases and J by 2 bases, with 14 bases of the junction left unmatched. Germline V gene sequence: CDR1 MNHNS, CDR2 SASEGT. This CDR3 contains 17 residues. Here the CDR3 DNA reads TGTGCCAGCAGGAGGGGTCGACAGGGAATATTCACAGATACGCAGTATTTT. Its protein product is CASRRGRQGIFTDTQYF.

This sequence joins TRBV6-1 and TRBJ2-1; either TRBD1 or TRBD2 may fit D (6 bases each). The closer fit of TRBJ2-5 to the DNA end suggests the J call may be wrong. CDR1 and CDR2 (germline): MNHNS, SASEGT. The CDR3 is 13 residues long. CDR3 in DNA: TGTGCCAGCAGCCCCCGAGGGGGGGAGACCCAGTACTTC. This encodes CASSPRGGETQYF.

This clonotype was seen a few times. The chain has TRBV7-2 and TRBJ2-1, with D hard to call. V was shortened by 5 bases and J by 0 bases, with 11 bases between the two germline ends. Germline V gives CDR1 SGHTA, CDR2 FQGNSA. The CDR3 has 15 residues. The CDR3 region is CASSRTSSSYNEQFF. DNA of the CDR3: TGTGCCAGCAGCCGGACGTCAAGCTCCTACAATGAGCAGTTCTTC.

This clonotype has a handful of counts. The rearrangement uses TRBV15 and TRBJ2-1; a possible D gene is TRBD1 (5 bases). Germline V CDR1 and CDR2: LNHNV, YYDKDF (reference sequence). This CDR3 region has 16 residues. The V and J ends lost 0 bases and 2 bases respectively, with 11 bases between them. The CDR3 nucleotides are TGTGCCACCAGCAGAGAATCAGGGTTCCCCTACAATGAGCAGTTCTTC. Protein product: CATSRESGFPYNEQFF.

The chain uses TRBV25-1 and TRBJ2-5, with a possible D match to TRBD1 (6 bases). V lost 6 bases, J lost 4 bases, and 15 bases lay in between. The CDR3 spans 14 residues. Germline values: CDR1 MGHDK, CDR2 SYGVNS. The CDR3 nucleotides are TGTGCCAGCAGCAGGGGTTTCCCTCTAGAGACCCAGTACTTC. As protein: CASSRGFPLETQYF.

The CDR3 reads CASTAEANQPQHF. For the CDR3, the DNA is TGTGCCAGCACCGCGGAGGCCAATCAGCCCCAGCATTTT. The chain recombines TRBV6-1 with TRBJ1-5; D gene uncertain. Germline CDR1 and CDR2: MNHNS and SASEGT. This CDR3 is built from 13 residues. Deletions cut 7 bases from V and 3 bases from J, with 10 bases between.

This clonotype has a handful of counts. The chain carries TRBV5-1 and TRBJ1-1; TRBD1 matches 7 bases. The germline CDR1 and CDR2 sequences are SGHRS and YFSETQ. Trimming took 0 bases from V and 1 from J; bases not matched to a gene: 3. The CDR3 has 15 residues. CDR3: CASSLGTGSNTEAFF. CDR3 sequence (DNA): TGCGCCAGCAGCTTGGGGACAGGATCGAACACTGAAGCTTTCTTT.